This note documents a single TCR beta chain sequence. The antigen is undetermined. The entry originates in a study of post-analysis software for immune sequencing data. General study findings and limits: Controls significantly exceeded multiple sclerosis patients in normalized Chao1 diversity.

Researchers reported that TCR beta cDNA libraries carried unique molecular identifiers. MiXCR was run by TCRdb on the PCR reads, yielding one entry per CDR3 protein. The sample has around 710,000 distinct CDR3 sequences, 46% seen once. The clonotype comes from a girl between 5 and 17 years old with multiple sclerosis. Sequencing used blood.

CDR3 DNA sequence: TGTGCCAGCAGCACGACGCGGACTAGCGGAAACCAGGCAGATACGCAGTATTTT. This gives the protein CASSTTRTSGNQADTQYF. The rearrangement uses TRBV7-3 and TRBJ2-3, with 10 nucleotides matching TRBD2. Germline loops: CDR1 SGHTA, CDR2 FQGTGA. After removal of 5 bases from V and 4 bases from J, the junction contained 15 bases not matched to a gene. This CDR3 region has 18 residues.